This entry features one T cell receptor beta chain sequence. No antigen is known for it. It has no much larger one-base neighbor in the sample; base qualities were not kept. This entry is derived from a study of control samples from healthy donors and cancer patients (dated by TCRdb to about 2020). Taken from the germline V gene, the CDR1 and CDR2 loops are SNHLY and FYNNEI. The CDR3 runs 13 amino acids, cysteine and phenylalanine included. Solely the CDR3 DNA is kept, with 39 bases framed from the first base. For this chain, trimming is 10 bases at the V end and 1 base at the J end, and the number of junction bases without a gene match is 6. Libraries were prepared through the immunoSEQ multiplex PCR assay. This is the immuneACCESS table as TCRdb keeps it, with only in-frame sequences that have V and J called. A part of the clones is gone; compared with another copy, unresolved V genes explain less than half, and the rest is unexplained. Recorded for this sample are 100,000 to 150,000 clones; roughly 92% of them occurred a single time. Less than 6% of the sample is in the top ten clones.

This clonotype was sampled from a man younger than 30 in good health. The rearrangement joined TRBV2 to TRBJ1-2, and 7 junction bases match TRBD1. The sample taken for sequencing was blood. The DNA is TGTGCCATCCGACAGGGTCGTAACTATGGCTACACCTTC. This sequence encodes CAIRQGRNYGYTF.